A selection of T cell receptor beta chains follows, all from one sample in a study of CD8+ T cells in alopecia areata. Some clones are missing from TCRdb's copy, which holds only in-frame ones; the method was immunoSEQ multiplex PCR. The repertoire holds about 180,000 clones, with roughly 53% as singletons. The input for sequencing was CD8+ T cells sorted from blood, taken at week 24, from a patient treated with tofacitinib. All receptors derive from a human donor with alopecia areata. The CDR3 runs from the conserved cysteine through the conserved F or W. D genes are given only for firm matches.

CASSAKGAEFRSNQPQHF	TRBV6-1	TRBD1	TRBJ1-5
CASSLAPGTPSSYNEQFF	TRBV5-1	.	TRBJ2-1
CASSSGGDGNYGYTF	TRBV19	.	TRBJ1-2
CASSSRGGDKDEQFF	TRBV7-9	TRBD2	TRBJ2-1
CASSYSRGTGELFF	TRBV6-5	.	TRBJ2-2
CASTQRMDNTDTQYF	TRBV7-2	.	TRBJ2-3
CASSQGEGAVGYEQYF	TRBV4-1	.	TRBJ2-7
CASSPELGGNTIYF	TRBV9	.	TRBJ1-3
CSVVWGAGEAFF	TRBV29-1	.	TRBJ1-1
CASRYTGSYEQYF	TRBV6-5	.	TRBJ2-7
CSASPGDGYTF	TRBV20-1	.	TRBJ1-2
CASSEGTSGPTLYEQYF	TRBV25-1	TRBD2	TRBJ2-7
CASSPGQNIYNEQFF	TRBV19	TRBD1	TRBJ2-1
CASSASSRTEAFF	TRBV9	.	TRBJ1-1
CASSQDRPGTPVPNEQFF	TRBV4-3	.	TRBJ2-1
CASSQDLTGPYEQYF	TRBV4-3	.	TRBJ2-7
CASSQALGKLFF	TRBV14	.	TRBJ1-4
CASSLGPGLGNTGELFF	TRBV13	TRBD2	TRBJ2-2
CASTSGIWDEQYF	TRBV2	.	TRBJ2-7
CASSASTGPLETQYF	TRBV19	TRBD1	TRBJ2-5
CASSYFGGNSYEQYF	TRBV13	TRBD2	TRBJ2-7
CASSYGPGMNTEAFF	TRBV6-6	.	TRBJ1-1
CASSIGGNGELFF	TRBV19	.	TRBJ2-2
CASSFTYNEQFF	TRBV11-2	.	TRBJ2-1
CASSLLAGGRDAQFF	TRBV7-6	TRBD2	TRBJ2-1
CASSPGQAHNEQFF	TRBV5-6	TRBD1	TRBJ2-1
CASSSREKLFF	TRBV6-6	.	TRBJ1-4
CSVVSAGGQGDEQYF	TRBV29-1	TRBD1	.
CASSPPSGGRYEQYF	TRBV4-1	TRBD2	TRBJ2-7
CASTGQDLTGYTF	TRBV5-4	TRBD1	TRBJ1-2
CASSNSGRNTIYF	TRBV27	.	TRBJ1-3
CSVEGFSGAYNEQFF	TRBV29-1	TRBD2	TRBJ2-1